This TCR beta chain appears in the sequencing data of a study of chemoradiotherapy in HPV16-positive cancers. Study-level findings and limits: During treatment, candidate HPV-specific clones and E7-related motifs expanded in tumor.

The assay was immunoSEQ multiplex PCR, and TCRdb's table has in-frame clones only and misses some. The sample shows fewer than 9,500 clones, around 70% of them seen only once. A remark on this clone: Its antigen is unidentified.

V dropped 0 bases and J dropped 0 bases, with 9 bases sitting between them. CDR1 SGHVS and CDR2 FQNEAQ come from the germline V gene. This CDR3 is 16 amino acids long. The V call is TRBV7-8, the J call TRBJ1-3; D remains ambiguous. This specimen was acquired from a patient who underwent chemoradiotherapy. This receptor was taken from a human donor with HPV-associated anogenital cancer. As DNA, the CDR3 is TGTGCCAGCAGCTTAGCCGGGGAAGTCTCTGGAAACACCATATATTTT. Protein sequence: CASSLAGEVSGNTIYF.